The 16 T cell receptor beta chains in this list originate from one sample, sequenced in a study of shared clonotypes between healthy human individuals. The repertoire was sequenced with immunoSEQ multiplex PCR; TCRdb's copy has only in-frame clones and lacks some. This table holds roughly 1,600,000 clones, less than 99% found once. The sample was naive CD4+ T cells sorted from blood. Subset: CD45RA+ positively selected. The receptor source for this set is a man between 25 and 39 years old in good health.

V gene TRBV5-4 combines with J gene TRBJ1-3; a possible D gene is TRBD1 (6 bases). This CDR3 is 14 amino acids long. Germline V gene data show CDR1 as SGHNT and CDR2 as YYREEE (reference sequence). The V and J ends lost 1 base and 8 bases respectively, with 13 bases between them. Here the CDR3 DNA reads TGTGCCAGCAGCTTGACAGGGCGTGGTGACACCATATATTTT. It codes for CASSLTGRGDTIYF.

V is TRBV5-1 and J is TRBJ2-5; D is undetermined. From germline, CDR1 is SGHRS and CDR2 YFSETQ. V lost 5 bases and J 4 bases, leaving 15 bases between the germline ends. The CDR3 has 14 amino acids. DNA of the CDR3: TGCGCCAGCAGGTCCCCTCCCCCAGCAGAGACCCAGTACTTC. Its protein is CASRSPPPAETQYF.

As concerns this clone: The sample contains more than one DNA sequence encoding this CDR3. In DNA form, the CDR3 reads TGTGCCAGCAGCGTAGGAGGAACGGCCACTGAAGCTTTCTTT. As protein: CASSVGGTATEAFF. The genes are TRBV9 and TRBJ1-1; D is uncertain. Per germline, CDR1 SGDLS and CDR2 YYNGEE. The CDR3 has 14 amino acids. V was shortened by 0 bases and J by 4 bases, with 10 bases between the two germline ends.

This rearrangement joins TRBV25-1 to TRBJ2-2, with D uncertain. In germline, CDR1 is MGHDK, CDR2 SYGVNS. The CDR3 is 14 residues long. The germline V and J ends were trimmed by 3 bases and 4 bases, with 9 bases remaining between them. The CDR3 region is CASSDLPSTGELFF. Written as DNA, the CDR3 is TGTGCCAGCAGTGACTTGCCCAGCACCGGGGAGCTGTTTTTT.

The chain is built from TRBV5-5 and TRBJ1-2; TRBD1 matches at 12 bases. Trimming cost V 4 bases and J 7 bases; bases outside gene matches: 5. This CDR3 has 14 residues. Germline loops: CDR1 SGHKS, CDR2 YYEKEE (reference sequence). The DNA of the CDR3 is TGTGCCAGCAGCCCGGGACAGGGGGCTCTTGGCTACACCTTC. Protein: CASSPGQGALGYTF.

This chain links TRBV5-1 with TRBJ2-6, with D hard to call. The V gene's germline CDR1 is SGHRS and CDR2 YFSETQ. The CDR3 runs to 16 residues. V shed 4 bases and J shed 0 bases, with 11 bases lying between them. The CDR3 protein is CASSLPSGSGANVLTF. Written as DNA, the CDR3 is TGCGCCAGCAGCCTGCCTTCGGGCTCTGGGGCCAACGTCCTGACTTTC.

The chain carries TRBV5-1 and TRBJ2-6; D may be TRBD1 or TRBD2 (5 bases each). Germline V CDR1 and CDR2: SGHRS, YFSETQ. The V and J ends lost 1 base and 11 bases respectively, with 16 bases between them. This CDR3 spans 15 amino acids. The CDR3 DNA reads TGCGCCAGCAGCTTGTCCGGGGCCGTCCCAGACGTCCTGACTTTC. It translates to CASSLSGAVPDVLTF.

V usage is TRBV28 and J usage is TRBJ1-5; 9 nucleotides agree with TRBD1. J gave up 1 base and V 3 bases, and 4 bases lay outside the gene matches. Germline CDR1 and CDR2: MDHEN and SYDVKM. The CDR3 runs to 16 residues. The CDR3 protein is CASSFSGQGSNQPQHF. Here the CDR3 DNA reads TGTGCCAGCAGTTTCTCTGGACAGGGGAGCAATCAGCCCCAGCATTTT.

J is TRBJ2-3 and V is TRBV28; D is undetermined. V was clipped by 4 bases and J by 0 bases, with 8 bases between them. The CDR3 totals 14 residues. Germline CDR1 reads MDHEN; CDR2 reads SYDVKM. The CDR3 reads CASSSTLSTDTQYF. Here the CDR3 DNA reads TGTGCCAGCAGTTCCACGCTTAGCACAGATACGCAGTATTTT.

The CDR3 sequence is CASSRGDNEQFF. As DNA, the CDR3 is TGTGCCAGCAGTAGGGGGGACAATGAGCAGTTCTTC. The chain employs TRBV6-5 and TRBJ2-1; D is possibly TRBD1 or TRBD2 (6 bases each). The CDR3 runs 12 residues. V dropped 5 bases and J dropped 5 bases, with 7 bases sitting between them. Germline V gene sequence: CDR1 MNHEY, CDR2 SVGAGI.

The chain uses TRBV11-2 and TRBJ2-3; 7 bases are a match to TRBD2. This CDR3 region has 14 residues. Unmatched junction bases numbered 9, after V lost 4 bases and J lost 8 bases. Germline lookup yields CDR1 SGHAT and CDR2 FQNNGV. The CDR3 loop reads CASSSLAGRFTQYF. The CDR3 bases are TGTGCCAGCAGCTCGTTAGCGGGCCGGTTTACGCAGTATTTT.

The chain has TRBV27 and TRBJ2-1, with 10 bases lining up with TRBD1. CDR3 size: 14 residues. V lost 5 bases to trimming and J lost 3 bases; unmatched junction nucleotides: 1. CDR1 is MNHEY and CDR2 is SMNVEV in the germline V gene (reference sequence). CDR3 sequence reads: CASSGQGGYNEQFF. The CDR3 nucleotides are TGTGCCAGCAGTGGACAGGGGGGCTACAATGAGCAGTTCTTC.

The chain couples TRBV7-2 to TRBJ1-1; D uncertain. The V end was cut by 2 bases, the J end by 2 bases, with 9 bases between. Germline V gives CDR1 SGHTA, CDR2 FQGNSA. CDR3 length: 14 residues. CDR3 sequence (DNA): TGTGCCAGCAGCTTATTTGCAGTAAACACTGAAGCTTTCTTT. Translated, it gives CASSLFAVNTEAFF.

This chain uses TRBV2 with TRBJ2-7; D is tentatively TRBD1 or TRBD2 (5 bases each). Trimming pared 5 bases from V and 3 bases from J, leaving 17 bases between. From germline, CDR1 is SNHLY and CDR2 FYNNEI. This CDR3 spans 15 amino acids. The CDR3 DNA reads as TGTGCCAGCAGTCAGGGAGTCCCAAACCTCTACGAGCAGTACTTC. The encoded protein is CASSQGVPNLYEQYF.

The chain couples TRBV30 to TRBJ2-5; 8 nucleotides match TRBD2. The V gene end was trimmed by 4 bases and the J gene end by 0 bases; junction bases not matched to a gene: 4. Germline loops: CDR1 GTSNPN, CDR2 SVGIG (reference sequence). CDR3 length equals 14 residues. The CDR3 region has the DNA TGTGCCTGGACCGGGACTAGGTACCAAGAGACCCAGTACTTC. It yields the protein CAWTGTRYQETQYF.

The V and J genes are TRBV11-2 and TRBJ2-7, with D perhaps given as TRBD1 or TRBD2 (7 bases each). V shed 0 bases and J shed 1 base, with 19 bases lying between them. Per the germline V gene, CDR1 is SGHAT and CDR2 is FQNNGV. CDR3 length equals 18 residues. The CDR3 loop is CASSLDLGRGPRSYEQYF. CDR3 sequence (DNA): TGTGCCAGCAGCTTAGATCTTGGGAGGGGGCCTAGGTCCTACGAGCAGTACTTC.